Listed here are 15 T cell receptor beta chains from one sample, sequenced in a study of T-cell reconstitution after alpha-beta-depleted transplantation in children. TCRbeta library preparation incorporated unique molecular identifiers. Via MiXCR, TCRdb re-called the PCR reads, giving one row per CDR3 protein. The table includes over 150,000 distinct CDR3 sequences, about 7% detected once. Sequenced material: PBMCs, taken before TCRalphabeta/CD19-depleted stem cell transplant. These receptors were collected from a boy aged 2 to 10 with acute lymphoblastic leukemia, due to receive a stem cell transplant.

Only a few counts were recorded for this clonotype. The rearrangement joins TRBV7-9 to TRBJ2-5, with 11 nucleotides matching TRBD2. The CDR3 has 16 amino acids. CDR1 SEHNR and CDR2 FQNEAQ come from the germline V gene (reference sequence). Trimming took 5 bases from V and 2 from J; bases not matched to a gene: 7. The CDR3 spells CASSITSGSAQETQYF. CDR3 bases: TGTGCCAGCAGCATCACTAGCGGGAGCGCTCAAGAGACCCAGTACTTC.

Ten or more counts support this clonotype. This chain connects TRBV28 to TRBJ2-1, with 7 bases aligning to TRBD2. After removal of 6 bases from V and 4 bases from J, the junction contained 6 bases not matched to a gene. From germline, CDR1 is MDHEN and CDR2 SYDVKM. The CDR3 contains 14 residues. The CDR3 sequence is CASRISGVYNEQFF. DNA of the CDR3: TGTGCCAGCAGGATCAGCGGGGTATACAATGAGCAGTTCTTC.

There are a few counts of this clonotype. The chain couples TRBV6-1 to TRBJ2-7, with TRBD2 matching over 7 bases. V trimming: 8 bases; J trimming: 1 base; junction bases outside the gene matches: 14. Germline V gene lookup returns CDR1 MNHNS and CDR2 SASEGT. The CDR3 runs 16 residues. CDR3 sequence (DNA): TGTGCCAGCCGCACCCCGAGGTCTAGCGGATCCTACGAGCAGTACTTC. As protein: CASRTPRSSGSYEQYF.

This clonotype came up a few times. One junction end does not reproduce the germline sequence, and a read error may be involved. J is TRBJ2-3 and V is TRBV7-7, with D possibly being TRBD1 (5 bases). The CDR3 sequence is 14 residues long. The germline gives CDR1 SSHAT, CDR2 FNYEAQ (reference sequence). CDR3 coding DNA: TGTGCTAGCAGCATAGACAGCCTCACAGATACGCAGTATTTT. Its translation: CASSIDSLTDTQYF.

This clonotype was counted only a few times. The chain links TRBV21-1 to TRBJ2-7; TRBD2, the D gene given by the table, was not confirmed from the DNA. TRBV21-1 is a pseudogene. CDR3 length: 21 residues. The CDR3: CASSKEAGDPSGVGRWYEQYF. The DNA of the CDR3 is TGTGCCAGCAGCAAAGAGGCGGGGGATCCTAGCGGTGTTGGGCGGTGGTACGAGCAGTACTTC.

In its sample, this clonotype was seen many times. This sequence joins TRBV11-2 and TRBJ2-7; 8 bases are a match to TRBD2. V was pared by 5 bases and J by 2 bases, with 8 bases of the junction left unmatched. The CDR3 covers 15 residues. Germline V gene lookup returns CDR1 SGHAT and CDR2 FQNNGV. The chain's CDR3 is CASSPGRGGTYEQYF. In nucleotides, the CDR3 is TGTGCCAGCAGCCCGGGCCGGGGGGGGACCTACGAGCAGTACTTC.

This chain's CDR3 is CASSERSGWGQYF. Here the CDR3 DNA reads TGTGCCAGCAGTGAAAGGTCGGGTTGGGGGCAGTACTTC. This chain uses TRBV2 with TRBJ2-7; D is unclear. The germline gives CDR1 SNHLY, CDR2 FYNNEI. V was pared by 2 bases and J by 9 bases, with 14 bases between. The CDR3 spans 13 residues. Combining the CDR3 with reference TRBV2 and TRBJ2-7 gives the whole variable domain EPEVTQTPSHQVTQMGQEVILRCVPISNHLYFYWYRQILGQKVEFLVSFYNNEISEKSEIFDDQFSVERPDGSNFTLKIRSTKLEDSAMYFCASSERSGWGQYFGPGTRLTVT.

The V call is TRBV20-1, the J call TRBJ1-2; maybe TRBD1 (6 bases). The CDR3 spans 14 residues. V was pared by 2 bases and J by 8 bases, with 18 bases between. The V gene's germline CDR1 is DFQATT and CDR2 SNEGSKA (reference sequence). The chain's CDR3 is CSARSRLMQGGYTF. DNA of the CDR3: TGCAGTGCTAGATCGAGGCTCATGCAGGGGGGCTACACCTTC.

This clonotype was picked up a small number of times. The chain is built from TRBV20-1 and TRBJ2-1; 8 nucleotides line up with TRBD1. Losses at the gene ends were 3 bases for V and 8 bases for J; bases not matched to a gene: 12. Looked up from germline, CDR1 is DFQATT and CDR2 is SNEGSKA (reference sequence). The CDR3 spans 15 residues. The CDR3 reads CSASLADRALDEQFF. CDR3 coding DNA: TGCAGTGCTAGTCTTGCGGACAGGGCGCTCGATGAGCAGTTCTTC.

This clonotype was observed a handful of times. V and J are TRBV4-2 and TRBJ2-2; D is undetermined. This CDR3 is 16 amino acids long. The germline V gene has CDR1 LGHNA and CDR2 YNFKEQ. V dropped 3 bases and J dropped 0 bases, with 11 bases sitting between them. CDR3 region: CASSQDDPANTGELFF. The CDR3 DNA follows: TGTGCCAGCAGCCAGGACGACCCCGCGAACACCGGGGAGCTGTTTTTT.

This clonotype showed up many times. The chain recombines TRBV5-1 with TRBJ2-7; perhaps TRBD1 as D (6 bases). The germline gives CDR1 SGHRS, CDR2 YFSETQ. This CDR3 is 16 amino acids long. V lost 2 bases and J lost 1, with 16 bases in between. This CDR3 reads CASSLIGGQLSYEQYF. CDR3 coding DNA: TGCGCCAGCAGCTTAATTGGCGGACAGCTGTCCTACGAGCAGTACTTC.

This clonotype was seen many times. The CDR3 DNA sequence: TGCAGTGCCTCCTGGGACAGCGGAAACACCATATATTTT. Protein product: CSASWDSGNTIYF. The gene calls are TRBV20-1 and TRBJ1-3, with 7 nucleotides matching TRBD1. Germline values: CDR1 DFQATT, CDR2 SNEGSKA (reference sequence). The CDR3 spans 13 residues. V lost 6 bases, J lost 4 bases, and 6 bases stayed unmatched.

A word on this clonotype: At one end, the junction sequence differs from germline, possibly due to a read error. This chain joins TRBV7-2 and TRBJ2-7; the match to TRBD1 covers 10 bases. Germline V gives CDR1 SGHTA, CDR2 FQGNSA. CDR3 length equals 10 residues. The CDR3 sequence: CASSLGTGGF. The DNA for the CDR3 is TGTGCCAGCAGCTTAGGGACAGGGGGTTTC.

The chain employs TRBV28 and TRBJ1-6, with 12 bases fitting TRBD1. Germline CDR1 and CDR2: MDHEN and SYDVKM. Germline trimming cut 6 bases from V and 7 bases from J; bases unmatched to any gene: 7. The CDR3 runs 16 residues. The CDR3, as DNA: TGTGCCAGCAGCCAGGGACAGGGGGCGCGGAATTCACCCCTCCACTTT. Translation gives CASSQGQGARNSPLHF.

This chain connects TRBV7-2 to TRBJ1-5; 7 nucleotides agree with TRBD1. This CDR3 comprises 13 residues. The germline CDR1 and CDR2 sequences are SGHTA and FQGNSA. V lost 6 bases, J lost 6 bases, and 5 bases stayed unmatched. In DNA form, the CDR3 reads TGTGCCAGCAGTTTACAGGGGACTCAGCCCCAGCATTTT. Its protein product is CASSLQGTQPQHF.